These T cell receptor beta chains were read from a single sample in a study of T cell responses to AZD1222 COVID-19 vaccine. Assay: immunoSEQ multiplex PCR; the TCRdb copy retains only in-frame clones and omits some. The sample has around 140,000 clones, about 89% seen once. Here the sequenced sample was peripheral blood, taken on day 0 of AZD1222 vaccination. These receptors all stem from an adult in good health. Each CDR3 is given with its conserved first and last residue. A D gene is named only where the DNA matches it firmly. Not all rows give a size; the values are once, few, many and, for expanded clones, a class.

clone_size: NA
d_call: NA
v_call: TRBV6-5
j_call: TRBJ1-1
cdr3_nt: TGTGCCAGCAGACGAACCGGGGCCGACACTGAAGCTTTCTTT
cdr3_aa: CASRRTGADTEAFF

clone_size: NA
d_call: NA
v_call: TRBV6-5
j_call: TRBJ1-5
cdr3_nt: TGTGCCAGCAGTTCTACAGGGTTAAATCAGCCCCAGCATTTT
cdr3_aa: CASSSTGLNQPQHF

clone_size: NA
d_call: TRBD1
v_call: TRBV18
j_call: TRBJ1-6
cdr3_nt: TGTGCCAGCTCACCACGTGTGCGGGACAGAGATAATTCACCCCTCCACTTT
cdr3_aa: CASSPRVRDRDNSPLHF

clone_size: NA
d_call: TRBD1
v_call: TRBV4-2
j_call: TRBJ2-1
cdr3_nt: TGTGCCAGCAGCTATAGGACAGGGTGGGATGAGCAGTTCTTC
cdr3_aa: CASSYRTGWDEQFF

clone_size: NA
d_call: NA
v_call: TRBV19
j_call: TRBJ2-3
cdr3_nt: TGTGCCAGTAGTATCCAGGCGGGTTACGGGGTAGGCACAGATACGCAGTATTTT
cdr3_aa: CASSIQAGYGVGTDTQYF

clone_size: NA
d_call: NA
v_call: TRBV5-1
j_call: TRBJ1-3
cdr3_nt: TGCGCCAGCAGCTTGGAGGGCCATGGAAACACCATATATTTT
cdr3_aa: CASSLEGHGNTIYF

clone_size: NA
d_call: TRBD2
v_call: TRBV4-3
j_call: TRBJ2-1
cdr3_nt: TGCGCCAGCAGCCAAGATATCGGGGGGGCCTACAATGAGCAGTTCTTC
cdr3_aa: CASSQDIGGAYNEQFF

clone_size: NA
d_call: TRBD2
v_call: TRBV18
j_call: TRBJ2-5
cdr3_nt: TGTGCCAGCTCACCACCGCGTGGGACTAGCGGAATAAAAGAGACCCAGTACTTC
cdr3_aa: CASSPPRGTSGIKETQYF

clone_size: NA
d_call: TRBD1
v_call: TRBV5-8
j_call: TRBJ1-5
cdr3_nt: TGTGCCAGCAGTTTCGTACCGTGGACAGGGGCCGTGGGCAATCAGCCCCAGCATTTT
cdr3_aa: CASSFVPWTGAVGNQPQHF

clone_size: NA
d_call: NA
v_call: TRBV6-5
j_call: TRBJ1-5
cdr3_nt: TGTGCCAGCAGTTACGACAGGACTCAGCCCCAGCATTTT
cdr3_aa: CASSYDRTQPQHF

clone_size: NA
d_call: NA
v_call: TRBV2
j_call: TRBJ1-1
cdr3_nt: TGTGCCAGTCGGTACACTGAAGCTTTCTTT
cdr3_aa: CASRYTEAFF

clone_size: NA
d_call: NA
v_call: TRBV19
j_call: TRBJ1-5
cdr3_nt: TGTGCCGCCCCGGTCAGGGGCCCTTTGGAGCCCCAGCATTTT
cdr3_aa: CAAPVRGPLEPQHF

clone_size: few
d_call: TRBD1
v_call: TRBV6-2/TRBV6-3
j_call: TRBJ1-5
cdr3_nt: TGTGCCAGCAGTTGGGACAGGGTAGCTAGCAATCAGCCCCAGCATTTT
cdr3_aa: CASSWDRVASNQPQHF

clone_size: NA
d_call: NA
v_call: TRBV12-3/TRBV12-4
j_call: TRBJ1-1
cdr3_nt: TGTGCCAGCAGTTTATTCAGATTCGCTGAAGCTTTCTTT
cdr3_aa: CASSLFRFAEAFF

clone_size: NA
d_call: NA
v_call: TRBV5-4
j_call: TRBJ1-2
cdr3_nt: TGTGCCAGCAGCTTGGGGGGACAAACGCTTAACTATGGCTACACCTTC
cdr3_aa: CASSLGGQTLNYGYTF

clone_size: once
d_call: NA
v_call: TRBV11-2
j_call: TRBJ1-3
cdr3_nt: TGTGCCAGCAGCTGGGACGGACCTGGAAACACCATATATTTT
cdr3_aa: CASSWDGPGNTIYF

clone_size: NA
d_call: NA
v_call: TRBV3-1/TRBV3-2
j_call: TRBJ1-2
cdr3_nt: TGTGCCAGCAGCCAAGTCGGGGGCATTGCTAACTATGGCTACACCTTC
cdr3_aa: CASSQVGGIANYGYTF

clone_size: once
d_call: TRBD1
v_call: TRBV7-6
j_call: TRBJ1-1
cdr3_nt: TGTGCCAGCACGAAATCCGCCGGGACAGGGGGCGGCACTGAAGCTTTCTTT
cdr3_aa: CASTKSAGTGGGTEAFF

clone_size: NA
d_call: NA
v_call: TRBV9
j_call: TRBJ1-2
cdr3_nt: TGTGCCAGCAGCCTCAGGGAGGCGGGCTATGGCTACACCTTC
cdr3_aa: CASSLREAGYGYTF

clone_size: NA
d_call: NA
v_call: TRBV30
j_call: TRBJ1-1
cdr3_nt: TGTGCCTGGGACAGAGACTTGAACACTGAAGCTTTCTTT
cdr3_aa: CAWDRDLNTEAFF

clone_size: NA
d_call: TRBD1
v_call: TRBV7-9
j_call: TRBJ2-6
cdr3_nt: TGTGCCAGCAGCTTACCGACAGGGAAAGTCTCTGGGGCCAACGTCCTGACTTTC
cdr3_aa: CASSLPTGKVSGANVLTF

clone_size: NA
d_call: NA
v_call: TRBV20-1
j_call: TRBJ1-2
cdr3_nt: TGCAGTGCTAGTATTCGGATTGGCTACACCTTC
cdr3_aa: CSASIRIGYTF

clone_size: NA
d_call: NA
v_call: TRBV1
j_call: TRBJ1-5
cdr3_nt: TGCACCTGTTGGAGCAATCAGCCCCAGCATTTT
cdr3_aa: CTCWSNQPQHF

clone_size: NA
d_call: NA
v_call: TRBV2
j_call: TRBJ1-4
cdr3_nt: TGTGCCAGCAGCGGCCGGGACGGCCCTAATGAAAAACTGTTTTTT
cdr3_aa: CASSGRDGPNEKLFF

clone_size: NA
d_call: NA
v_call: TRBV7-3
j_call: TRBJ2-1
cdr3_nt: TGTGCCAGCAGCAACGAGCCGTATGAGCAGTTCTTC
cdr3_aa: CASSNEPYEQFF

clone_size: NA
d_call: TRBD1
v_call: TRBV19
j_call: TRBJ1-2
cdr3_nt: TGTGCCAGTAGTATTTCGGCAGGGGGGTATGGCTACACCTTC
cdr3_aa: CASSISAGGYGYTF

clone_size: NA
d_call: NA
v_call: TRBV3-1/TRBV3-2
j_call: TRBJ1-2
cdr3_nt: TGTGCCAGCAGCCAACGACAGCTGGACTACACCTTC
cdr3_aa: CASSQRQLDYTF

clone_size: NA
d_call: NA
v_call: TRBV9
j_call: TRBJ2-3
cdr3_nt: TGTGCCAGCAGCGCCCCCGGGGTTCCAGATACGCAGTATTTT
cdr3_aa: CASSAPGVPDTQYF

clone_size: NA
d_call: NA
v_call: TRBV5-5
j_call: TRBJ1-5
cdr3_nt: TGTGCCAGCAGCTTGAGGGATCCGTATCAGCCCCAGCATTTT
cdr3_aa: CASSLRDPYQPQHF

clone_size: NA
d_call: NA
v_call: TRBV7-2
j_call: TRBJ2-3
cdr3_nt: TGTGCCAGCAGCTTTCAGGGGTGGGGGAGGGATACGCAGTATTTT
cdr3_aa: CASSFQGWGRDTQYF

clone_size: NA
d_call: NA
v_call: TRBV4-3
j_call: TRBJ1-2
cdr3_nt: TGCGCCAGCAGCCAGCTCGACCACTATGGCTACACCTTC
cdr3_aa: CASSQLDHYGYTF

clone_size: NA
d_call: NA
v_call: TRBV5-5
j_call: TRBJ1-2
cdr3_nt: TGTGCCAGCAGCCCGCGGACAGAGAATGGCTACACCTTC
cdr3_aa: CASSPRTENGYTF

clone_size: few
d_call: TRBD2
v_call: TRBV28
j_call: TRBJ2-2
cdr3_nt: TGTGCCAGCAGTTCCGGACTAGCGGGGGTCGCGAACACCGGGGAGCTGTTTTTT
cdr3_aa: CASSSGLAGVANTGELFF

clone_size: NA
d_call: NA
v_call: TRBV4-2
j_call: TRBJ1-6
cdr3_nt: TGTGCCAGCAGCCCTACCCCAGACAGCTGGGACTTCTCGGCCCTCCACTTT
cdr3_aa: CASSPTPDSWDFSALHF

clone_size: NA
d_call: NA
v_call: TRBV5-5
j_call: TRBJ1-3
cdr3_nt: TGTGCCAGCAGCTTTGAGGAGTGGGCCCACACCATATATTTT
cdr3_aa: CASSFEEWAHTIYF

clone_size: NA
d_call: NA
v_call: TRBV7-9
j_call: TRBJ1-1
cdr3_nt: TGTGCCAGCGTCGGCCGAGTCGGGGGGGACACTGAAGCTTTCTTT
cdr3_aa: CASVGRVGGDTEAFF

clone_size: NA
d_call: TRBD1
v_call: TRBV27
j_call: TRBJ2-7
cdr3_nt: TGTGCCAGCTGTACCGGGACAGTAGTCGAGCAGTACTTC
cdr3_aa: CASCTGTVVEQYF

clone_size: NA
d_call: NA
v_call: TRBV12-5
j_call: TRBJ1-2
cdr3_nt: TGTGCTAGTGGTTTCTCCTTGCCGGCGGGCGGCTACACCTTC
cdr3_aa: CASGFSLPAGGYTF

clone_size: NA
d_call: TRBD1
v_call: TRBV15
j_call: TRBJ2-7
cdr3_nt: TGTGCCACCAGTCCGGGACAGGGTGACGGCGAGCAGTACTTC
cdr3_aa: CATSPGQGDGEQYF

clone_size: few
d_call: NA
v_call: TRBV4-2
j_call: TRBJ1-1
cdr3_nt: TGTGCCAGCAGCCGGGGCACTGAAGCTTTCTTT
cdr3_aa: CASSRGTEAFF

clone_size: NA
d_call: NA
v_call: TRBV5-1
j_call: TRBJ1-1
cdr3_nt: TGCGCCAGCAGCTTGGCAGGCGGGGGTGAAGCTTTCTTT
cdr3_aa: CASSLAGGGEAFF

clone_size: NA
d_call: NA
v_call: TRBV12-3/TRBV12-4
j_call: TRBJ2-7
cdr3_nt: TGTGCCAGCAGTTTCTGGGGAAACGAGCAGTACTTC
cdr3_aa: CASSFWGNEQYF

clone_size: NA
d_call: TRBD2
v_call: TRBV3-1/TRBV3-2
j_call: TRBJ2-3
cdr3_nt: TGTGCCAGCAGCCGCTTTAGCGGGGGGTCCTTCCATACGCAGTATTTT
cdr3_aa: CASSRFSGGSFHTQYF

clone_size: NA
d_call: NA
v_call: TRBV3-1/TRBV3-2
j_call: TRBJ1-2
cdr3_nt: TGTGCCAGCAGCCACTCGGGGGTACTATATGGCTACACCTTC
cdr3_aa: CASSHSGVLYGYTF

clone_size: NA
d_call: NA
v_call: TRBV4-3
j_call: TRBJ1-1
cdr3_nt: TGCGCCAGCAGCCTGCGGGACACGAACACTGAAGCTTTCTTT
cdr3_aa: CASSLRDTNTEAFF

clone_size: NA
d_call: NA
v_call: TRBV14
j_call: TRBJ1-2
cdr3_nt: TGTGCCAGCAGCCGAAACGCGGTCTATGGCTACACCTTC
cdr3_aa: CASSRNAVYGYTF

clone_size: NA
d_call: TRBD1
v_call: TRBV7-9
j_call: TRBJ1-2
cdr3_nt: TGTGCCAGCAGCGCAACGACAGGGGGCGTCGATGGCTACACCTTC
cdr3_aa: CASSATTGGVDGYTF

clone_size: NA
d_call: NA
v_call: TRBV30
j_call: TRBJ2-5
cdr3_nt: TGTGCCTTCACATTCGGGGTGACCCAGTACTTC
cdr3_aa: CAFTFGVTQYF

clone_size: NA
d_call: TRBD1
v_call: TRBV4-3
j_call: TRBJ1-2
cdr3_nt: TGCGCCAGCAGCCAGGACAGGGACTTCTATGGCTACACCTTC
cdr3_aa: CASSQDRDFYGYTF

clone_size: NA
d_call: NA
v_call: TRBV11-1
j_call: TRBJ2-7
cdr3_nt: TGTGCCAGCAGCTTATTCCCTACCTCCTACGAGCAGTACTTC
cdr3_aa: CASSLFPTSYEQYF

clone_size: NA
d_call: NA
v_call: TRBV3-1/TRBV3-2
j_call: TRBJ1-1
cdr3_nt: TGTGCCAGCAGCCGCGGGAGAAGCACTGAAGCTTTCTTT
cdr3_aa: CASSRGRSTEAFF

clone_size: NA
d_call: NA
v_call: TRBV27
j_call: TRBJ1-3
cdr3_nt: TGTGCCAGCAGGGGGGGACCCCAAGAATCTTTGAACACCATATATTTT
cdr3_aa: CASRGGPQESLNTIYF